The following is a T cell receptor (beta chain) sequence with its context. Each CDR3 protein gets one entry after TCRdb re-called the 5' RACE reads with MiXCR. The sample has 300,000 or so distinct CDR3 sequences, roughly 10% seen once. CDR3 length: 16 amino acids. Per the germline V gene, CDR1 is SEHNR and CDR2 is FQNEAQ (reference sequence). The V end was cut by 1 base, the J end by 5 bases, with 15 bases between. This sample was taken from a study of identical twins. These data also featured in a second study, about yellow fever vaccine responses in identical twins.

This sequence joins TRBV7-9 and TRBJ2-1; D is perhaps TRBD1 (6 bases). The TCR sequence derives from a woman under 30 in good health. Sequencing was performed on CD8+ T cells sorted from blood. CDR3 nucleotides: TGTGCCAGCAGCTTAGGAGGACAGCAACCAAACAATGAGCAGTTCTTC. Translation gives CASSLGGQQPNNEQFF.